What follows is one T cell receptor (beta chain) and its context. These data originate in a study of blood T cell repertoires in COVID-19. Trimming removed 1 base from V and 5 bases from J, with 6 bases in between. The germline CDR1 and CDR2 sequences are MGHRA and YSYEKL. The CDR3 sequence is 13 residues long. The data were produced by immunoSEQ multiplex PCR, yet TCRdb's version contains in-frame clones alone and is incomplete. This sample has about 27,000 clones; about nine tenths occur once, and the top ten carry 8% to 9.5%. This TCR was sampled from a man aged 45-65 years with active COVID-19. The sequenced sample was peripheral blood. V is TRBV4-1 and J is TRBJ1-5, with unresolved D. CDR3 sequence (DNA): TGCGCCAGCAGCCAAGGCCGGGATCAGCCCCAGCATTTT. Its protein is CASSQGRDQPQHF.